The sequence of this TCR beta chain was determined in a study of blood T cells in healthy people across ages. Between the trimmed V and J ends, which lost 1 base and 3 bases, there was a span of 7 bases. In germline, CDR1 is LGHNA, CDR2 YSLEER. CDR3 size: 13 residues. Turning to this clonotype: As yet, its antigen is unknown.

Study findings and constraints: Getting older went along with TCR beta diversity per million T cells dropping roughly linearly.

The use of a sample-barcoded 5' primer and a J-beta primer mix characterized a second PCR of 7 to 11 cycles. All samples yielded 2.5 million or more CDR3-containing paired-end reads. TCRdb passed the 5' RACE reads through MiXCR, listing each CDR3 protein once. The sample has around 1,900,000 distinct CDR3 sequences; about 39% are singletons. The receptor's source is a human donor in good health. The genes are TRBV4-3 and TRBJ2-7; D is unresolved. Sequenced input: blood. The CDR3 region has the DNA TGCGCCAGCAGCCAAGTGAGGTGCTACGAGCAGTACTTC. It yields the protein CASSQVRCYEQYF.